The following is a TCR beta chain sequence with its context. Authors' processing steps: Estimation of nucleated cell counts relied on the amplification of reference gene primers. TCRdb keeps only in-frame clones here, not all; method: immunoSEQ multiplex PCR. For V, J and clone size, that table is used; D and trimming come from the DNA. The repertoire holds about 90,000 clones, with more than 65% as singletons. This sample stems from a study of blood T cell repertoires in COVID-19. Study summary: Researchers got acute and convalescent COVID-19 samples from the United States, Italy and Spain. Sources were T cells, B-cell-depleted T cells, or PBMCs; the material itself was cDNA or gDNA.

From germline, CDR1 is MNHEY and CDR2 SVGAGI. The CDR3 spans 15 residues. The germline V and J ends were trimmed by 5 bases and 0 bases, with 11 bases remaining between them. The chain uses TRBV6-5 and TRBJ2-4, with D unclear. The sequence derives from a man of 80 years or more with active or convalescent COVID-19. Source material: peripheral blood. The CDR3 nucleotides read TGTGCCAGCAGTACCTCAAGCCTAGCCAAAAACATTCAGTACTTC. Residues: CASSTSSLAKNIQYF.